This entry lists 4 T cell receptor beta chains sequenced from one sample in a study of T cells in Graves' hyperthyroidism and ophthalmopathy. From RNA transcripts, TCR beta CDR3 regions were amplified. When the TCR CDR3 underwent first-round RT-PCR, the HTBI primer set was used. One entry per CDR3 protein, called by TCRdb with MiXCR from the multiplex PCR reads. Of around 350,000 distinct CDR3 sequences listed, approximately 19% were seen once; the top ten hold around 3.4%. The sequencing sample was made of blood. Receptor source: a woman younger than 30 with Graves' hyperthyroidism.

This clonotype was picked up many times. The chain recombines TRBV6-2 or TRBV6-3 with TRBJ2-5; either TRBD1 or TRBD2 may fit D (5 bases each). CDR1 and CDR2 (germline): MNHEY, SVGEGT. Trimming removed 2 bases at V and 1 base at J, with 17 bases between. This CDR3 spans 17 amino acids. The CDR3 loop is CASSYPGGRRTQETQYF. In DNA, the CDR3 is TGTGCCAGCAGTTACCCTGGGGGAAGAAGGACCCAAGAGACCCAGTACTTC.

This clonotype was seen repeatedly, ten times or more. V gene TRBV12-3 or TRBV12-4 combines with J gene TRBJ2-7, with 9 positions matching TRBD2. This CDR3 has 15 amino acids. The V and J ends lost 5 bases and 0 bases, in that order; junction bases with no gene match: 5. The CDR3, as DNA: TGTGCCAGCAGTCAGCTGACTAGCGGCTCCTACGAGCAGTACTTC. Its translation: CASSQLTSGSYEQYF.

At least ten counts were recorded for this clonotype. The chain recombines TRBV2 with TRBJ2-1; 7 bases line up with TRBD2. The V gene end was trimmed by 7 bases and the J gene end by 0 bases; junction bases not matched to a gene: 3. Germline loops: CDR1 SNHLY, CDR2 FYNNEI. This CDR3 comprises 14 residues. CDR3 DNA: TGTGCCAGCAACGGGGGGAGCTCCTACAATGAGCAGTTCTTC. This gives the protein CASNGGSSYNEQFF.

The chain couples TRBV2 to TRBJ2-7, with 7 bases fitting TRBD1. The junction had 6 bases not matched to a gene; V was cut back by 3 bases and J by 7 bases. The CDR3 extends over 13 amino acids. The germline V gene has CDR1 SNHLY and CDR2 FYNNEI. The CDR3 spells CASSDGQAGEQYF. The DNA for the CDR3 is TGTGCCAGCAGTGACGGACAGGCCGGTGAGCAGTACTTC.